These 14 T cell receptor beta chains were all obtained from the same sample, sequenced in a study of molecular identifiers for immune sequencing clone quantification. MiXCR, applied by TCRdb to the PCR reads, yields one record per CDR3 protein. The sample has roughly 630,000 distinct CDR3 sequences, over 25% seen once. Sequences were obtained from naive CD8+ T cells from blood, with Jurkat cell RNA spiked in. Subset specified: FACS-sorted CD8+CD4-CCR7+CD45RA+ naive T cells. These receptors came from a human donor in good health. Some libraries in this study had Jurkat cell RNA spiked in.

The V gene is TRBV6-2 or TRBV6-3, the J gene TRBJ2-5, with 7 bases matching TRBD1. Germline trimming cut 5 bases from V and 4 bases from J; bases unmatched to any gene: 7. The CDR3 loop spans 14 amino acids. Germline loops: CDR1 MNHEY, CDR2 SVGEGT. This CDR3 is CASSEQGFRETQYF. In DNA form, the CDR3 reads TGTGCCAGCAGTGAACAGGGGTTTCGAGAGACCCAGTACTTC.

This clonotype was counted between two and nine times. This sequence joins TRBV6-5 and TRBJ2-7, with 7 nucleotides matching TRBD1. With V trimmed by 0 bases and J by 3 bases, 5 bases remained unmatched. Germline CDR1 is MNHEY and CDR2 is SVGAGI. This CDR3 comprises 15 residues. CDR3 amino acids: CASSYSLRGSYEQYF. The DNA for the CDR3 is TGTGCCAGCAGTTACTCTCTCAGGGGGAGCTACGAGCAGTACTTC.

This clonotype has a handful of counts. This chain uses TRBV7-8 with TRBJ2-5; D remains unclear. The CDR3 totals 15 residues. V shed 0 bases and J shed 5 bases, with 13 bases lying between them. Germline values: CDR1 SGHVS, CDR2 FQNEAQ. CDR3 DNA: TGTGCCAGCAGCTTAGCGATTGGCGTTGTGGAGACCCAGTACTTC. This gives the protein CASSLAIGVVETQYF. Full variable domain (remainder filled in from reference TRBV7-8 and TRBJ2-5): GAGVSQSPRYKVAKRGQDVALRCDPISGHVSLFWYQQALGQGPEFLTYFQNEAQLDKSGLPSDRFFAERPEGSVSTLKIQRTQQEDSAVYLCASSLAIGVVETQYFGPGTRLLVL.

The chain couples TRBV7-9 to TRBJ1-1; D not certain. V lost 3 bases and J lost 6, with 8 bases in between. From germline, CDR1 is SEHNR and CDR2 FQNEAQ (reference sequence). The CDR3 consists of 12 residues. The DNA of the CDR3 is TGTGCCAGCAGCTTTTCCGGGGCTGAAGCTTTCTTT. Translated, it gives CASSFSGAEAFF.

The gene calls are TRBV28 and TRBJ1-2; D may be TRBD1 (5 bases). CDR3 size: 14 residues. Germline loops: CDR1 MDHEN, CDR2 SYDVKM. With 7 bases removed from V and 6 bases from J, the gap between germline ends came to 18 bases. The CDR3 spells CASIPRDLGHGYTF. The CDR3 nucleotides are TGTGCCAGCATTCCCCGGGACCTCGGCCATGGCTACACCTTC.

This clonotype showed up just a few times. The chain employs TRBV4-3 and TRBJ2-2, with unresolved D. This CDR3 is built from 15 residues. Germline-derived CDR1 and CDR2 are LGHNA and YSLEER. V shed 1 base and J shed 0 bases, with 6 bases lying between them. The CDR3 is CASSQVAANTGELFF. The CDR3 bases are TGCGCCAGCAGCCAAGTAGCAGCGAACACCGGGGAGCTGTTTTTT.

The V gene is TRBV6-5, the J gene TRBJ2-7; 9 positions match TRBD1. The V gene's germline CDR1 is MNHEY and CDR2 SVGAGI. V dropped 2 bases and J dropped 5; count of bases not matched to a gene: 7. CDR3 length: 15 residues. The CDR3 nucleotides read TGTGCCAGCAGTTACGGGACAGGGATGAGCAACGAGCAGTACTTC. It specifies CASSYGTGMSNEQYF.

The chain recombines TRBV27 with TRBJ2-3; TRBD1 or TRBD2 may be the D gene (6 bases each). CDR3 length: 14 residues. Trimming shortened V by 6 bases and J by 8 bases, and 18 bases separated the two germline ends. CDR1 and CDR2 (germline): MNHEY, SMNVEV (reference sequence). CDR3 sequence: CASRGTLGASTQYF. CDR3 nucleotide sequence: TGTGCCAGCAGGGGGACTTTGGGGGCGAGTACGCAGTATTTT.

This clonotype occurred once. Just one base apart from a much larger clone, this may be a read error. The genes are TRBV5-1 and TRBJ2-6, with D perhaps assigned TRBD1 or TRBD2 (6 bases each). The CDR3 extends over 20 amino acids. CDR1 and CDR2 (germline): SGHRS, YFSETQ. Here the CDR3 reads CASSLTPGEDLISEANVLTF. CDR3 in DNA: TGCGCCAGCAGCTTGACGCCAGGGGAGGACCTTATCTCTGAGGCCAACGTCCTGACTTTC.

As to this clonotype: Given a much more abundant clone one base away, this may be a read error. This chain uses TRBV7-2 with TRBJ1-4; 12 bases line up with TRBD1. The CDR3 totals 17 residues. From germline, CDR1 is SGHTA and CDR2 FQGNSA. The CDR3 DNA reads TGTGCCAGCAGCTGGCCGGGACAGGGGGCAACTAATGATAAACTGTTTTTT. It translates to CASSWPGQGATNDKLFF.

The chain recombines TRBV29-1 with TRBJ2-1; 10 nucleotides line up with TRBD2. Germline CDR1 and CDR2: SQVTM and ANQGSEA. This CDR3 has 18 residues. V trimming: 6 bases; J trimming: 9 bases; junction bases outside the gene matches: 23. The CDR3, as DNA: TGCAGCGTAGTGAGTGGGGTAGCGGGAGGCCATGGGGAGGGTGAGCAGTTCTTC. The encoded protein is CSVVSGVAGGHGEGEQFF.

This clonotype was recorded a few times. The chain uses TRBV5-1 and TRBJ2-7; either TRBD1 or TRBD2 may supply D (5 bases each). V shed 0 bases and J shed 0 bases, with 10 bases lying between them. The CDR3 has 15 amino acids. Germline CDR1 SGHRS, CDR2 YFSETQ. CDR3 region: CASSLDWGSSYEQYF. CDR3 bases: TGCGCCAGCAGCTTGGATTGGGGGAGCTCCTACGAGCAGTACTTC.

This clonotype was counted at least ten times. V is TRBV28 and J is TRBJ2-7; D remains unclear. This CDR3 is 14 amino acids long. V was shortened by 6 bases and J by 5 bases, with 17 bases between the two germline ends. CDR1 is MDHEN, CDR2 SYDVKM, per germline. The CDR3 bases are TGTGCCAGCAGCCCATCCGGACCCTCGGACGAGCAGTACTTC. The encoded protein is CASSPSGPSDEQYF.

This clonotype occurred once. V usage is TRBV3-1 and J usage is TRBJ1-2; possibly TRBD1 for D (5 bases). Germline V gene sequence: CDR1 LGHDT, CDR2 YNNKEL (reference sequence). This CDR3 spans 12 amino acids. Trimming pared 3 bases from V and 14 bases from J, leaving 16 bases between. The CDR3 DNA reads TGTGCCAGCAGCCACGGACCAGGGAAGGGAACCTTC. Translating it yields CASSHGPGKGTF.